Detailed here is one TCR beta chain. No antigen is known for it. No base quality information exists; no much larger clone differs at one position. The record originates from a study of vaccination and CD4 T cells after COVID-19 (dated by TCRdb to 2022 to 2024). Study-wide context: Convalescent patients had a positive SARS-CoV-2 result on nasal swab PCR, and of these patients, some 10 had mild disease and one had severe disease. In the convalescent cohort there were six males and four females, among whom were two Hispanic individuals, seven Caucasians, two Asians and one multiracial person. Overlapping spike peptide pools from SARS-CoV-2 and from the common cold coronaviruses HCoV-NL63, HCoV-OC43 and HCoV-229E were used as culture stimuli. In roughly nine COVID-19 convalescent patients and a few infection-naive healthy vaccine recipients, the spike-specific CD4+ TCR repertoire before mRNA vaccination was compared with the repertoire after mRNA vaccination. Post-vaccine blood samples were taken a median of around 77 days after the second vaccine dose, with a range of 14 to 241 days. Post-COVID blood samples were collected from convalescent patients a median of around 96 days after diagnosis, with a range of roughly 30 to 170 days. As controls, cultures received a CEFX viral epitope pool (the positive control), an HIV-1 Nef peptide pool (the negative control), or no peptide at all. Participants received two doses of either the Pfizer-BioNTech BNT162b2 vaccine (n=8) or the Moderna mRNA-1273 vaccine (n=2). The study at large found these results: Nearly all vaccine-specific clones in convalescent patients (304 of 307) were mono-reactive for SARS-CoV-2 spike rather than cross-reactive with common cold coronaviruses. In convalescent patients, a median approximately 83% of post-vaccine SARS-CoV-2-reactive clones were detected only after vaccination, suggesting vaccine-specific priming. The study included relatively few convalescent patients and did not analyze early timepoints after natural infection. An increase in the median number of SARS-CoV-2-reactive clonotypes from some 20 after infection to 35 to 40 after vaccination was observed, but the change was not found to be significant.

The treatment or condition tag for this specimen amounts to: roughly ten-day PBMC culture with coronavirus spike peptide pools or control peptides (ViraFEST assay). The ViraFEST assay, used in the study, expanded antigen-specific T cells with peptide pools and then identified the expanded clonotypes through TCR sequencing. The positive SARS-CoV-2 PCR tests of the convalescent patients were dated from March to December 2020, before the Alpha, Beta and Delta variants emerged in the United States. PBMCs were cultured at two million per well in IMDM supplemented with approximately 5% human AB serum and about 10 IU/ml IL-2, with approximately 9.5 ug/ml peptide pools added. On days 3 and 7, half of the culture medium was replaced with fresh IL-2-containing medium. After 10 days of culture, CD4+ T cells were isolated by negative selection with the EasySep CD4+ T cell isolation kit. PBMCs were separated from whole blood using Ficoll-Paque Plus gradient centrifugation and then either used fresh or cryopreserved at -140C. Triplicate wells were generally used for each culture condition.

Libraries were constructed by PCR. DNA from cultured CD4+ T cells underwent TCR sequencing with the Oncomine TCR Beta short-read assay at the Johns Hopkins FTIC core. The QIAamp micro DNA kit was used to extract genomic DNA from the cultured CD4+ T cells. Oncomine TCR Beta libraries from cultured CD4+ T cells were pooled with unique dual indexes and sequenced on an Illumina iSeq 100. For the original study's pipeline: Non-productive sequences were filtered out, and CDR3s that did not start with C, did not end with F or W, or were shorter than 7 amino acids were discarded. The MANAFEST web application was used to identify antigen-specific clonotypes by comparing peptide-stimulated wells against reference wells and other culture wells. To be called positive, a clone needed an FDR below 0.05, an odds ratio above 5, and a productive frequency above 0.1% in at least two of three replicate wells. Clonotypes that were significantly expanded in both SARS-CoV-2 spike wells and at least one common cold coronavirus spike condition were defined as cross-reactive. Similarity between CDR3 sequences was evaluated in R version 3.6.1 using Levenshtein distances (stringdist) and unrooted phylogenetic trees (ape). TCRdb ran its own pipeline on the public reads, namely fastp trimming at Q25 and MiXCR clone calling, and kept in-frame beta chains. Merged by CDR3 protein, the rows form single entries marked with the most common genes and DNA. TCRdb, not the original authors, processed these V and J calls. The sample includes over 10,000 distinct CDR3 sequences, with roughly 76% observed a single time. Jointly, the top ten make up 20% of the sample.

The CDR3 sequence holds 14 residues, the cysteine and phenylalanine included. Only the CDR3 DNA is retained, 42 bases long and in frame from the first base. Trimming at the junction amounts to 3 bases on V and 4 bases on J, and the germline ends lie 13 bases apart. From the germline V gene (reference sequence), CDR1 is DFQATT and CDR2 is SNEGSKA. This sequence was found in a human donor who had recovered from COVID-19. The sequenced sample consisted of CD4+ T cells from blood, cultured in vitro. The rearrangement combines TRBV20-1 with TRBJ1-5; TRBD1 is possibly the D segment (5 matching bases). The nucleotide sequence reads as follows: TGCAGTGCTAGCGGGGCCACCTTAAATCAGCCCCAGCATTTT. Its coded protein is CSASGATLNQPQHF.